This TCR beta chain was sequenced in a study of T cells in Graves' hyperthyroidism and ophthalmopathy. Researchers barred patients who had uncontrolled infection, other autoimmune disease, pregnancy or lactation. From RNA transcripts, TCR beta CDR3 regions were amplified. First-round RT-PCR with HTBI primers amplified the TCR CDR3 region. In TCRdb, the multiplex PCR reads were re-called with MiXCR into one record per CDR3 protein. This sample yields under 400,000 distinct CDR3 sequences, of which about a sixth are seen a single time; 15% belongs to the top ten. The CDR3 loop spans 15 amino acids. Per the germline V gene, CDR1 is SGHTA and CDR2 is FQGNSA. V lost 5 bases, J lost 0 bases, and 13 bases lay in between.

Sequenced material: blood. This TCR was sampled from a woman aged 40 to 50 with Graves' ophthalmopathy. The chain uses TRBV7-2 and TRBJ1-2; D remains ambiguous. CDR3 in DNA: TGTGCCAGCAGCCTTCTCAGTCGATCTAACTATGGCTACACCTTC. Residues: CASSLLSRSNYGYTF.